This TCR beta chain was sequenced for a study of CD8+CD57+ T cells in acquired aplastic anemia. Study results and limitations: The CD8+ Simpson's diversity of patients and controls was not significantly different.

The germline CDR1 and CDR2 sequences are SGHDT and YYEEEE. The CDR3 totals 12 residues, both ends included. CD8+CD57+ cell expansion, shown by flow cytometry, had occurred in the patients selected for sequencing. The study sampled blood from patients who had received no therapy. Comments on this clonotype: Its antigen remains unknown. No DNA is shown, since the ends of the CDR3 on it are uncertain; the CDR3 is the one TCRdb lists.

Genomic DNA served as template for TCR beta VDJ and CDR3 profiling. TCRdb itself ran the reads through MiXCR, one entry per CDR3 protein. The repertoire holds hundreds of thousands of distinct CDR3 sequences, with approximately 82% as singletons. What was sequenced was sorted CD4+, CD8+, or CD8+CD57+ T cells (not recorded which) from PBMCs. The V gene is TRBV5-6, the J gene TRBJ2-3; the table names TRBD1, a call not compared with the DNA. The receptor's source is a human donor with aplastic anemia. The CDR3 region is CASSVGSGTEDF.